This T cell receptor (beta chain) was documented in a study of blood T cell repertoires in COVID-19. Across the whole study: Material from acute and convalescent COVID-19 was sourced from the United States, Italy and Spain.

During active infection, Seattle patients enrolled and were then monitored through disease. The CDR3 loop spans 15 amino acids. With V trimmed by 4 bases and J by 0 bases, 5 bases remained unmatched. Germline V lookup: CDR1 SGDLS, CDR2 YYNGEE. Source study methods: Cell counts per sample came from amplifying reference gene primers. Generated by immunoSEQ multiplex PCR, the TCRdb table keeps only in-frame clones and is missing some. V, J and clone size derive from that table, while D and trimming were established from the DNA sequence. The repertoire holds around 300,000 clones, with approximately 92% as singletons.

Material for sequencing was peripheral blood. The chain uses TRBV9 and TRBJ2-3; 7 bases align to TRBD1. The sequence was collected from a woman between 25 and 40 years old with COVID-19, enrolled during active disease. The CDR3 loop reads CASSTGTVSTDTQYF. The CDR3 bases are TGTGCCAGCAGCACGGGGACAGTCAGCACAGATACGCAGTATTTT.